Detailed here is one TCR beta chain. Its antigen is unknown. This sample stems from a study of cytotoxic CD8 clonotypes in ibrutinib-treated CLL. Study outcomes and limitations: Rare overall, public clonotypes shrank or held steady under therapy.

J gave up 7 bases and V 3 bases, and 6 bases lay outside the gene matches. The CDR3 loop spans 14 amino acids. CDR1 and CDR2 from the germline V gene are MNHEY and SVGAGI. Deep sequencing aimed at 1 in 200,000 to 1 in 1 million T cells' resolution. TCRdb keeps only in-frame clones here, not all; method: immunoSEQ multiplex PCR. The table shows 250,000 to 350,000 clones, with less than 85% occurring only once. This chain uses TRBV6-5 with TRBJ1-5; 7 bases align to TRBD1. This TCR came from a human donor with chronic lymphocytic leukemia. This specimen consisted of PBMCs, obtained at disease progression, from a patient treated with ibrutinib. CDR3 nucleotide sequence: TGTGCCAGCAGTTATCTAGGGGGCGGGCAGCCCCAGCATTTT. Protein product: CASSYLGGGQPQHF.